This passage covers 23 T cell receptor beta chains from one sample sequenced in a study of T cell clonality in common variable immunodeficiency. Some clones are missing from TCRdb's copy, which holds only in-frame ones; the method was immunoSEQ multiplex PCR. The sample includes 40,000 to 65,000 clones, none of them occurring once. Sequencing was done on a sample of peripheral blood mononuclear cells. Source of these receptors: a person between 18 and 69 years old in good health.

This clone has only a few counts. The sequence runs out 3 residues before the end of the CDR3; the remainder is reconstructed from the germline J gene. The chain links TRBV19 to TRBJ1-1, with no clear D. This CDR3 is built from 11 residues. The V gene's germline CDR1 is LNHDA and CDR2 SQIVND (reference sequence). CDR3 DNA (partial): TGTGCCAGTAGTATACCGGGTATG. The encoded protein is CASSIPGM. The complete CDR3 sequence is CASSIPGMAFF.

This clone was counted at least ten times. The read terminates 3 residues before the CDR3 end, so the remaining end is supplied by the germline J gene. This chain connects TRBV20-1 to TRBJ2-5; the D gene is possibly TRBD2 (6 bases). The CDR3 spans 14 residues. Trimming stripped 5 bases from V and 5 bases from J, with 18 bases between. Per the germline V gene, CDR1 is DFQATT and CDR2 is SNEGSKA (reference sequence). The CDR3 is CSAPGPRDSETQYF. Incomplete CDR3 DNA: TGCAGTGCTCCGGGACCCAGGGACTCGGAGACC.

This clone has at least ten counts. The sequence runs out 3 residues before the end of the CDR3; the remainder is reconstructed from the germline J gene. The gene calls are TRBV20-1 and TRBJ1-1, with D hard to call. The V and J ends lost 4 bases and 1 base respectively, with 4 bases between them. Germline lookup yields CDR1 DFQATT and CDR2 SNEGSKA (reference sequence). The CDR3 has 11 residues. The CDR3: CSATGNTEAFF. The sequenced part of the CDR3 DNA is TGCAGTGCTACAGGGAACACTGAA.

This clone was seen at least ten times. The CDR3 reads CASSIQQGLLVYGYTF. Incomplete CDR3 DNA: TGTGCCAGTAGTATCCAGCAGGGGCTCCTCGTCTATGGC. The J gene is TRBJ1-2, the V gene TRBV19, with D tentatively TRBD1 (6 bases). The read ends 3 residues before the CDR3 terminus; that terminus is restored from the germline J gene. CDR1 and CDR2 from the germline V gene are LNHDA and SQIVND (reference sequence). V shed 3 bases and J shed 4 bases, with 18 bases lying between them. The CDR3 is 16 residues long.

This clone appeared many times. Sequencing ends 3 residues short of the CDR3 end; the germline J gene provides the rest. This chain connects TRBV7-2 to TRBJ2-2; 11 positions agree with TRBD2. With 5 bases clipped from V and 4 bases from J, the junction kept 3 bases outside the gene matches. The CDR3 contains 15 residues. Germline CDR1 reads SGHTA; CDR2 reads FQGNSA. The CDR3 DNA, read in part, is TGTGCCAGCAGCCGGGGACTAGCGGTCACCGGGGAG. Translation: CASSRGLAVTGE. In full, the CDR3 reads CASSRGLAVTGELFF.

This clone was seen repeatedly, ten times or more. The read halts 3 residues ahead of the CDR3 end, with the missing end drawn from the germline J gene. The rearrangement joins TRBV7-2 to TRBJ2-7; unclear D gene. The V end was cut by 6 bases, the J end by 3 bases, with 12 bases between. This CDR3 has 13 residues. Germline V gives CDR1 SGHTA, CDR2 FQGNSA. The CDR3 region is CASRSTPFYEQYF. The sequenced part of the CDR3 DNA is TGTGCCAGCAGATCGACACCATTCTACGAG.

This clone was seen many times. CDR3: CASSPGQNSYNSPLHF. The sequenced CDR3 bases are TGTGCCAGCAGCCCCGGACAGAACTCCTATAATTCACCC. This rearrangement joins TRBV13 to TRBJ1-6; D might be TRBD1 (6 bases). The CDR3 end falls 3 residues outside the read, so it is completed with the germline J gene. V lost 5 bases and J 0 bases, leaving 11 bases between the germline ends. Germline V gives CDR1 PRHDT, CDR2 FYEKMQ (reference sequence). The CDR3 extends over 16 amino acids. The full variable domain, in which reference TRBV13 and TRBJ1-6 provide the parts outside the CDR3, is AAGVIQSPRHLIKEKRETATLKCYPIPRHDTVYWYQQGPGQDPQFLISFYEKMQSDKGSIPDRFSAQQFSDYHSELNMSSLELGDSALYFCASSPGQNSYNSPLHFGNGTRLTVT.

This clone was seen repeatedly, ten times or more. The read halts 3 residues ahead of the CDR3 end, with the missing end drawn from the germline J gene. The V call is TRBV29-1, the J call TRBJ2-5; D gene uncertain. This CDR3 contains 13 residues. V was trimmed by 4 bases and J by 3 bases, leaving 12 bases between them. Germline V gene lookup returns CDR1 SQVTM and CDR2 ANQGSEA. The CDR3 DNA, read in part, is TGCAGCGTTGCGTCCGCAGTCGAAGAGACC. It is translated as CSVASAVEET. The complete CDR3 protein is CSVASAVEETQYF.

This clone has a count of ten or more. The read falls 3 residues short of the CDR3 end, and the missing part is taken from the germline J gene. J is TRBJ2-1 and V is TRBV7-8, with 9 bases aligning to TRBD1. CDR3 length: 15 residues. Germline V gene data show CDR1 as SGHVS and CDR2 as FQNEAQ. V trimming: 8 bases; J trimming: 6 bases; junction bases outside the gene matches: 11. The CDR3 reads CASQRRDRARNEQFF. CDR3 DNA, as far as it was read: TGTGCCAGCCAGAGACGGGACAGGGCCCGCAATGAG.

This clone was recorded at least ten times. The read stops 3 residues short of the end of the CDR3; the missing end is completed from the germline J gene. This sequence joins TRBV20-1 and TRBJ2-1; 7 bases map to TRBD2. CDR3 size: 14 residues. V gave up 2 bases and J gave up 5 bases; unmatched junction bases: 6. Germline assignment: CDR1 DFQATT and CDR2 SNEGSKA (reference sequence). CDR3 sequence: CSARRREINNEQFF. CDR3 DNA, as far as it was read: TGCAGTGCTAGAAGGCGGGAGATCAACAATGAG.

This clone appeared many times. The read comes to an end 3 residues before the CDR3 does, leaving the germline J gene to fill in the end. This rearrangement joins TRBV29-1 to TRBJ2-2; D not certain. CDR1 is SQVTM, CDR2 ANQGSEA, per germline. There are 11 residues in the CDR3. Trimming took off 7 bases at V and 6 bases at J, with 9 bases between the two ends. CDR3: CSAVLPGELFF. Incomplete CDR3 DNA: TGCAGCGCCGTCCTCCCCGGGGAG.

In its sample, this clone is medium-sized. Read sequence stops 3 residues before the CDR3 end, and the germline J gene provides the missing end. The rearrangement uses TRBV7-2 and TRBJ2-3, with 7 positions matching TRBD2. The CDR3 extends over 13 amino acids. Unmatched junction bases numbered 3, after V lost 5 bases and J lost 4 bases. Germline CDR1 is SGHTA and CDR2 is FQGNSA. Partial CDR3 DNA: TGTGCCAGCAGCGCGGGAGTTTCAGATACG. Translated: CASSAGVSDT. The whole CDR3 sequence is CASSAGVSDTQYF.

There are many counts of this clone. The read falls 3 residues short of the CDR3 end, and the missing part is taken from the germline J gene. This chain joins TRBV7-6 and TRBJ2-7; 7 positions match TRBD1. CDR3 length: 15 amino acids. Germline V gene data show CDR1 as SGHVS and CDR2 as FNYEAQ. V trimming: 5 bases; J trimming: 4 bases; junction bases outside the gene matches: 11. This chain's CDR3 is CASSGGQAPSYEQYF. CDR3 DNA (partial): TGTGCCAGCAGCGGCGGACAGGCGCCTTCTTACGAG.

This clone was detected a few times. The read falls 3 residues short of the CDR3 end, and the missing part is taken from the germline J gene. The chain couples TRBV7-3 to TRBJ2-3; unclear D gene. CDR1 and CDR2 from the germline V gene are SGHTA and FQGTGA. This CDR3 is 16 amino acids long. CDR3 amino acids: CASSLQHSWYQETQYF. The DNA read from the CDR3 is TGTGCCAGCAGCTTACAGCATAGCTGGTACCAAGAGACG. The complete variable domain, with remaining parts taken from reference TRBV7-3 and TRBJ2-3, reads GAGVSQTPSNKVTEKGKYVELRCDPISGHTALYWYRQSLGQGPEFLIYFQGTGAADDSGLPNDRFFAVRPEGSVSTLKIQRTERGDSAVYLCASSLQHSWYQETQYFGPGTRLTVL.

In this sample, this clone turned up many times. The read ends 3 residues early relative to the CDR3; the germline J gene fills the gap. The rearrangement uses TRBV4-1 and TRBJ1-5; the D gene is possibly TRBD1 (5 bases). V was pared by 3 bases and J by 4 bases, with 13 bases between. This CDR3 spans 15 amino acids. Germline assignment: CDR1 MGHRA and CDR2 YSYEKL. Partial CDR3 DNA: TGCGCCAGCAGCCACTGGGGCGAGAAGAATCAGCCC. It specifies CASSHWGEKNQP. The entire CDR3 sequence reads CASSHWGEKNQPQHF.

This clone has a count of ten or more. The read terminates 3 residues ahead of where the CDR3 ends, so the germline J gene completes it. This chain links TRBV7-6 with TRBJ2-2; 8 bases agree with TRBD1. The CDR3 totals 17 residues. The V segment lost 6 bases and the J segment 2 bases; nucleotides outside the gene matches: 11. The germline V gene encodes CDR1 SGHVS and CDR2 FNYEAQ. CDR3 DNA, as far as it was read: TGTGCCAGCAGACAGGGGGGTCCAGACCCAAACACCGGGGAG. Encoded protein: CASRQGGPDPNTGE. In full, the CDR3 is CASRQGGPDPNTGELFF.

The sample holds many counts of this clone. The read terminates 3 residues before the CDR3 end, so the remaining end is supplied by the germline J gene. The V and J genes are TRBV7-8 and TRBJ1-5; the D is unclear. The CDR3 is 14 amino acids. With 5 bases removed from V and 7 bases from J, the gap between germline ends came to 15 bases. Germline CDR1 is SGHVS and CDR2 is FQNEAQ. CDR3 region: CASSELKGGQPQHF. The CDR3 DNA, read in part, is TGTGCCAGCAGCGAACTGAAGGGTGGACAGCCC.

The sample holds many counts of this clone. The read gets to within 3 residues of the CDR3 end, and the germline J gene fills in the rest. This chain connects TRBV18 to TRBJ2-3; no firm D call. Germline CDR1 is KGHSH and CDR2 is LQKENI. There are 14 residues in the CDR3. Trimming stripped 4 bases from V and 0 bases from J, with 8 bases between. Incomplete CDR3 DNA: TGTGCCAGCTCACGCACAGTTAGCACAGATACG. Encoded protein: CASSRTVSTDT. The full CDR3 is CASSRTVSTDTQYF.

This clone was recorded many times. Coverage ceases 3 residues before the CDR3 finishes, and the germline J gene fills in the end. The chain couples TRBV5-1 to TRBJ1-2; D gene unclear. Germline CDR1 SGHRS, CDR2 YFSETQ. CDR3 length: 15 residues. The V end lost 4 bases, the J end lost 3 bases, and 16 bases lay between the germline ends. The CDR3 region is CASSPVKPTDYGYTF. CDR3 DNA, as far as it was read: TGCGCCAGCAGCCCCGTGAAGCCAACGGACTATGGC.

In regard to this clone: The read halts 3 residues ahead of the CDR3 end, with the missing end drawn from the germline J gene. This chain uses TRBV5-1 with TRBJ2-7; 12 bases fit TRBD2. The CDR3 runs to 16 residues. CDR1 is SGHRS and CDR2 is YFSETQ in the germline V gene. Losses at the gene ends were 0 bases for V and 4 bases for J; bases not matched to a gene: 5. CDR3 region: CASSLVASGGVYEQYF. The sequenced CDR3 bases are TGCGCCAGCAGCTTGGTGGCTAGCGGGGGGGTTTACGAG.

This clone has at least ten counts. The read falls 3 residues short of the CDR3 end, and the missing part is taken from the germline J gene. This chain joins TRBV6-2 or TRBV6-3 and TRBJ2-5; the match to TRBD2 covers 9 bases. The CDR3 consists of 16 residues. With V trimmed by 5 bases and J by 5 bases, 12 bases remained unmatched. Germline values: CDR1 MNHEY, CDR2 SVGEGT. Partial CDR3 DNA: TGTGCCAGCAGTCGACCCGCCGGGACTAGCAGGGAGACC. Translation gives CASSRPAGTSRET. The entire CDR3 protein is CASSRPAGTSRETQYF.

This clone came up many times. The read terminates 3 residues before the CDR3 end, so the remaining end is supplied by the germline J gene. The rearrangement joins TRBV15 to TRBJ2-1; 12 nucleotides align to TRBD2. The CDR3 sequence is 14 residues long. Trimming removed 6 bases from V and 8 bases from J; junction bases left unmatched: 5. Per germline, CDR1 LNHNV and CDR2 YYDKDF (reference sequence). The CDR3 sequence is CATSKTSGSHEQFF. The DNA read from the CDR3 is TGTGCCACCAGTAAGACTAGCGGGAGCCATGAG.

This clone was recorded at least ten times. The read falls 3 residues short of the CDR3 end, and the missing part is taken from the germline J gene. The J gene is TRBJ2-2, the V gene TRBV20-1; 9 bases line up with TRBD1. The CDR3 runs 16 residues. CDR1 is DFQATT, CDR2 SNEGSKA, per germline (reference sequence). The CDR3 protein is CSAQSQGALTNEKLFF. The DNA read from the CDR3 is TGCAGTGCCCAATCACAGGGGGCGTTAACTAATGAAAAG.